This entry lists 21 T cell receptor beta chains sequenced from one sample in a study of identical twins (dated by TCRdb to about 2016). Library generation was performed with 5' RACE. The instrument was an Illumina HiSeq 2000. TCRdb reran the public reads through fastp at Q25 and MiXCR, keeping productive beta chains. Every CDR3 protein is listed once, alongside the most common genes and DNA of its rows. The sample profile shows 1,800,000 or so distinct CDR3 sequences; more than 30% of them were found once. The ten largest clones add up to around 0.3% of the sample. Sequencing used cord blood. The receptors stem from a newborn girl in good health.

This chain uses TRBV2 with TRBJ2-2, with 8 bases matching TRBD1. This CDR3 region has 15 residues. The V gene end was trimmed by 6 bases and the J gene end by 5 bases; junction bases not matched to a gene: 8. Germline V gene data show CDR1 as SNHLY and CDR2 as FYNNEI. CDR3 DNA: TGTGCCAGCAGGGGGACAGGAAGATCGACCGGGGAGCTGTTTTTT. The encoded protein is CASRGTGRSTGELFF. Based on the CDR3 plus reference TRBV2 and TRBJ2-2, the full variable domain is EPEVTQTPSHQVTQMGQEVILRCVPISNHLYFYWYRQILGQKVEFLVSFYNNEISEKSEIFDDQFSVERPDGSNFTLKIRSTKLEDSAMYFCASRGTGRSTGELFFGEGSRLTVL.

There are many counts of this clonotype. The V call is TRBV12-3 or TRBV12-4, the J call TRBJ2-6, with D possibly TRBD1 on 5 matching bases. This CDR3 is 17 amino acids long. V lost 5 bases and J 0 bases, leaving 14 bases between the germline ends. The CDR3 loop reads CASSLTTGTSGANVLTF. For the CDR3, the DNA is TGTGCCAGCAGTCTCACCACAGGAACCTCTGGGGCCAACGTCCTGACTTTC.

This clonotype showed up many times. The chain combines TRBV5-1 with TRBJ2-5; D not resolved. V lost 0 bases to trimming and J lost 5 bases, with 5 bases between them. Germline V lookup: CDR1 SGHRS, CDR2 YFSETQ. The CDR3 length is 12 residues. The CDR3 reads CASSLDFETQYF. DNA for the CDR3: TGCGCCAGCAGCTTGGATTTCGAGACCCAGTACTTC.

Concerning this clonotype: This could be a read error, since a much larger clone is one nucleotide away. The chain couples TRBV11-2 to TRBJ2-4, with 9 bases fitting TRBD2. Per the germline V gene, CDR1 is SGHAT and CDR2 is FQNNGV. CDR3 length: 16 residues. Trimming at V came to 0 bases and at J to 13 bases, leaving 13 bases not matched to a gene. The DNA for the CDR3 is TGTGCCAGCAGCTTAGAGGGGGGACTAGCCTCTACGGGGCAGTACTTC. Amino acid sequence: CASSLEGGLASTGQYF.

The chain uses TRBV6-1 and TRBJ2-1, with TRBD1 matching over 11 bases. V was clipped by 2 bases and J by 6 bases; unmatched bases: 3. CDR3 length equals 15 residues. In germline, CDR1 is MNHNS, CDR2 SASEGT. The CDR3 DNA is TGTGCCAGCAGTGAACCCGGGACAGGGGGCAATGAGCAGTTCTTC. Its translation is CASSEPGTGGNEQFF.

V usage is TRBV20-1 and J usage is TRBJ1-6; TRBD1 agrees at 9 bases. This CDR3 region has 15 residues. V shed 2 bases and J 6 bases; nucleotides not matched to a gene: 5. Per the germline V gene, CDR1 is DFQATT and CDR2 is SNEGSKA (reference sequence). CDR3 bases: TGCAGTGCTAGATCGGACAGGGGCGCTAATTCACCCCTCCACTTT. Its translation is CSARSDRGANSPLHF.

This clonotype was seen ten or more times. The rearrangement links TRBV7-9 to TRBJ2-7, with TRBD2 matching over 10 bases. This CDR3 is 13 amino acids long. CDR1 and CDR2 from the germline V gene are SEHNR and FQNEAQ (reference sequence). V shed 3 bases and J 4 bases; nucleotides not matched to a gene: 0. CDR3 in DNA: TGTGCCAGCAGCTTTAGCGGGAGGTACGAGCAGTACTTC. It is translated as CASSFSGRYEQYF.

This clonotype has only a few counts. The junction does not match germline at one end; this may be a read error. This chain joins TRBV20-1 and TRBJ2-5; D possibly corresponds to TRBD2 (6 bases). The CDR3 has 14 residues. The V gene's germline CDR1 is DFQATT and CDR2 SNEGSKA (reference sequence). The chain's CDR3 is CGANFPGLGGEQYF. CDR3 nucleotides: TGCGGTGCTAACTTCCCGGGACTTGGCGGGGAGCAGTACTTC.

This clonotype was counted a few times. The gene calls are TRBV5-1 and TRBJ1-4, with no clear D. Germline V gene data show CDR1 as SGHRS and CDR2 as YFSETQ. With 5 bases removed from V and 0 bases from J, the gap between germline ends came to 8 bases. This CDR3 is built from 14 residues. CDR3 sequence: CASRRAPTNEKLFF. DNA for the CDR3: TGCGCCAGCAGAAGGGCACCAACTAATGAAAAACTGTTTTTT.

On this clonotype: A single base separates this from a much larger clone, so it may be a read error. The gene calls are TRBV20-1 and TRBJ2-5; D remains ambiguous. The CDR3 is made up of 12 amino acids. Germline assignment: CDR1 DFQATT and CDR2 SNEGSKA (reference sequence). V was pared by 1 base and J by 0 bases, with 3 bases between. CDR3 region: CSARGDQETQYF. The DNA of the CDR3 is TGCAGTGCTAGAGGGGACCAAGAGACCCAGTACTTC.

The chain is built from TRBV7-4 and TRBJ2-3; D tentatively fits TRBD1 or TRBD2 (5 bases each). Per germline, CDR1 SGHVT and CDR2 SQSDAQ. The CDR3 has 16 amino acids. V was trimmed by 6 bases and J by 2 bases, leaving 18 bases between them. This CDR3 is CASSLPGPTFTDTQYF. CDR3 nucleotide sequence: TGTGCCAGCAGTTTGCCGGGACCAACCTTCACAGATACGCAGTATTTT.

This chain joins TRBV6-2 or TRBV6-3 and TRBJ2-1, with D possibly called TRBD1 or TRBD2 (5 bases each). CDR1 is MNHEY and CDR2 is SVGEGT in the germline V gene. The CDR3 length is 14 residues. V dropped 7 bases and J dropped 5 bases, with 15 bases sitting between them. The CDR3: CASKNEGPHNEQFF. CDR3 DNA: TGTGCCAGCAAAAACGAGGGGCCCCACAATGAGCAGTTCTTC.

This clonotype was detected ten times or more. The gene calls are TRBV10-3 and TRBJ2-3; 8 bases line up with TRBD2. Trimming took 3 bases from V and 3 from J; bases not matched to a gene: 5. The germline V gene encodes CDR1 ENHRY and CDR2 SYGVKD. This CDR3 spans 15 amino acids. CDR3 DNA sequence: TGTGCCATCAGTGAAAGCGGGAGTTTGACAGATACGCAGTATTTT. It yields the protein CAISESGSLTDTQYF.

This clonotype was observed a few times. The V and J genes are TRBV11-2 and TRBJ2-7; D is unclear. The V end was cut by 1 base, the J end by 7 bases, with 14 bases between. Germline V gene data show CDR1 as SGHAT and CDR2 as FQNNGV. The CDR3 is 14 residues long. CDR3 loop: CASSLGGSLLEQYF. In DNA form, the CDR3 reads TGTGCCAGCAGCTTAGGTGGTAGCTTGTTAGAGCAGTACTTC.

This clonotype was counted only a few times. The chain links TRBV7-8 to TRBJ2-3, with D uncertain. V lost 1 base, J lost 4 bases, and 12 bases lay in between. The CDR3 is 15 residues long. Germline V gives CDR1 SGHVS, CDR2 FQNEAQ. The CDR3 DNA reads as TGTGCCAGCAGCTTAGACCTTTTCGGCCCAGATACGCAGTATTTT. It codes for CASSLDLFGPDTQYF. Combining the CDR3 with reference TRBV7-8 and TRBJ2-3 gives the whole variable domain GAGVSQSPRYKVAKRGQDVALRCDPISGHVSLFWYQQALGQGPEFLTYFQNEAQLDKSGLPSDRFFAERPEGSVSTLKIQRTQQEDSAVYLCASSLDLFGPDTQYFGPGTRLTVL.

CDR3 DNA: TGCAGTGCTCGCTCGGGGGCTAACACAGATACGCAGTATTTT. Translation gives CSARSGANTDTQYF. The V call is TRBV20-1, the J call TRBJ2-3; the D gene could be TRBD1 or TRBD2 (6 bases each). V lost 5 bases and J lost 2, with 14 bases in between. Germline V gives CDR1 DFQATT, CDR2 SNEGSKA (reference sequence). The CDR3 is 14 amino acids.

The rearrangement joins TRBV29-1 to TRBJ2-1, with TRBD2 matching over 12 bases. J was trimmed by 13 bases and V by 1 base; bases with no gene match: 8. The germline V gene encodes CDR1 SQVTM and CDR2 ANQGSEA. This CDR3 comprises 14 residues. This chain's CDR3 is CSVEGLAGEETQFF. CDR3 bases: TGCAGCGTTGAAGGACTAGCGGGAGAAGAGACCCAGTTCTTC.

The rearrangement uses TRBV5-1 and TRBJ2-3; 8 bases align to TRBD1. Trimming cost V 4 bases and J 1 base; bases outside gene matches: 5. Germline V gene data show CDR1 as SGHRS and CDR2 as YFSETQ. CDR3 length equals 15 residues. The CDR3 reads CASSRRTGRTDTQYF. For the CDR3, the DNA is TGCGCCAGCAGCCGAAGGACAGGGCGCACAGATACGCAGTATTTT.

This clonotype was counted many times. The J gene is TRBJ2-7, the V gene TRBV12-3 or TRBV12-4; no clear D gene. The CDR3 totals 14 residues. V dropped 3 bases and J dropped 3 bases, with 12 bases sitting between them. CDR3: CASSFKPISYEQYF. CDR3 sequence (DNA): TGTGCCAGCAGTTTTAAACCTATCAGCTACGAGCAGTACTTC.

This clonotype has a handful of counts. CDR3 DNA sequence: TGTGCCAGCAGCCATTCAGACCTCACAGATACGCAGTATTTT. This gives the protein CASSHSDLTDTQYF. The chain has TRBV3-1 and TRBJ2-3, with D unclear. Trimming took off 3 bases at V and 2 bases at J, with 9 bases between the two ends. Germline V gene sequence: CDR1 LGHDT, CDR2 YNNKEL (reference sequence). The CDR3 extends over 14 amino acids.

The chain is built from TRBV4-2 and TRBJ2-2; D call uncertain. V was shortened by 1 base and J by 2 bases, with 11 bases between the two germline ends. The CDR3 is 16 amino acids. Germline-derived CDR1 and CDR2 are LGHNA and YNFKEQ. CDR3 protein: CASSQVLVGNTGELFF. In DNA form, the CDR3 reads TGTGCCAGCAGCCAAGTCCTAGTTGGAAACACCGGGGAGCTGTTTTTT.